This is a list of T cell receptor beta chains from one sample in a study of blood T cell repertoires in COVID-19. TCRdb keeps only in-frame clones here, not all; method: immunoSEQ multiplex PCR. The table records more than 100,000 clones, about four fifths of them present only once. The sample taken for sequencing was peripheral blood. Receptors originate from a man between 70 and 80 years old with acute or convalescent COVID-19. CDR3s include the opening cysteine and the closing phenylalanine or tryptophan. The D gene is left open where the match is weak. Clone sizes are given selectively: once, few, many, or a class where the clone is expanded.

>.|TRBV6-1|few|TRBJ1-3
TGTGCCAGCAGTGTGTACAGCAACATACTTGGAAACACCATATATTTT
CASSVYSNILGNTIYF
>.|TRBV7-3|.|TRBJ2-7
TGTGCCAGCAGCCCGGACAGAGGCTCCTACGAGCAGTACTTC
CASSPDRGSYEQYF
>.|TRBV10-2|.|TRBJ2-4
TGCGCCAGCAGTGAAATGGCGGGTGCCAAAAACATTCAGTACTTC
CASSEMAGAKNIQYF
>.|TRBV19|.|TRBJ1-4
TGTGCCAGTAGCCCAGACGGGCAGGGAGCGGGAAAACTGTTTTTT
CASSPDGQGAGKLFF
>.|TRBV7-2|.|TRBJ2-1
TGTGCCAGCAGCTTACTTAAAGGGGCAGGTGAGCAGTTCTTC
CASSLLKGAGEQFF
>TRBD2|TRBV5-6|.|TRBJ2-4
TGTGCCAGCATCAAGGGACTAGCGGGAGCCAAAAACATTCAGTACTTC
CASIKGLAGAKNIQYF
>.|TRBV19|.|TRBJ1-2
TGTGCCAGTAGTATCGGAAGGGGATCCTATGGCTACACCTTC
CASSIGRGSYGYTF
>TRBD1|TRBV5-4|.|TRBJ1-6
TGTGCCAGCAGCTCTGGACAGGGAAGCCCCTATAATTCACCCCTCCACTTT
CASSSGQGSPYNSPLHF
>.|TRBV3-1/TRBV3-2|.|TRBJ1-2
TGTGCCAGCAGCCAAGTCCGGGGGACGGCTTTCTATGGCTACACCTTC
CASSQVRGTAFYGYTF
>TRBD1|TRBV15|.|TRBJ1-2
TGTGCCACCAGCAGGGGACAGGGGGGGTATGGCTACACCTTC
CATSRGQGGYGYTF
>TRBD2|TRBV7-3|.|TRBJ2-1
TGTGCCAGCAGCCCCGGGACTAGCGGGGTGTCACAGTTCTTC
CASSPGTSGVSQFF
>.|TRBV4-3|.|TRBJ1-1
TGCGCCAGCAGCCAAGATTTTCTGGGGAGCACTGAAGCTTTCTTT
CASSQDFLGSTEAFF
>.|TRBV10-3|.|TRBJ1-6
TGTGCCATCAGTGAGCAGGGGTTGGGATCACCCCTCCACTTT
CAISEQGLGSPLHF
>.|TRBV24-1|.|TRBJ2-3
TGTGCCACCAGTCCCGGGTATGGGCAGGGGCAAGATACGCAGTATTTT
CATSPGYGQGQDTQYF
>.|TRBV7-9|.|TRBJ1-2
TGTGCCAGCAGCTTAGAGGGGGTCCCTAACTATGGCTACACCTTC
CASSLEGVPNYGYTF
>.|TRBV6-5|few|TRBJ1-4
TGTGCCAGCAGTTTGAGACTCGAACCTTTT
CASSLRLEPF
>TRBD1|TRBV5-1|few|TRBJ2-1
TGCGCCAGCAGCTTGACAGGGGGTTCCTACAATGAGCAGTTCTTC
CASSLTGGSYNEQFF
>.|TRBV6-1|.|TRBJ1-5
TGTGCCAGCAGTGAAGCCTGGACACCGAATCAGCCCCAGCATTTT
CASSEAWTPNQPQHF
>.|TRBV5-8|.|TRBJ2-1
.
CASSPTFGEGNEQFF
>.|TRBV29-1|once|TRBJ1-3
TGCAGCGTTGAGGGCCCTGGAAACACCATATATTTT
CSVEGPGNTIYF
>TRBD2|TRBV6-4|.|TRBJ2-1
TGTGCCAGCAGTGACTCAGCGGGGGGCCTCCCAGGGGGTGAGCAGTTCTTC
CASSDSAGGLPGGEQFF
>.|TRBV9|.|TRBJ2-1
TGTGCCAGCAGCCTCCTCGGTAGGGGGAAGTTCTTC
CASSLLGRGKFF
>.|TRBV24-1|once|TRBJ1-4
TGTGAGCAGGGGCGTGCTAATGAAAAACTGTTTTTT
CEQGRANEKLFF
>TRBD1|TRBV7-8|.|TRBJ2-2
TGTGCCAGCAGCCGGGGACAGGGCTACACCGGGGAGCTGTTTTTT
CASSRGQGYTGELFF
>TRBD1|TRBV6-6|.|TRBJ1-5
TGTGCCAGCAGCTCCCAGGGGGACAATCAGCCCCAGCATTTT
CASSSQGDNQPQHF
>TRBD1|TRBV6-1|.|TRBJ1-4
TGTGCCAGCAGTGAATTTGGGACAGGGGTCATGGCTAATGAAAAACTGTTTTTT
CASSEFGTGVMANEKLFF
>.|TRBV10-1|.|TRBJ1-2
TGCGCCAGCAGTGAGTCAGGAGGGAGCTATGGCTACACCTTC
CASSESGGSYGYTF
>.|TRBV5-1|.|TRBJ1-3
TGCGCCAGCAGCACGGACATGTTTTCTGGAAACACCATATATTTT
CASSTDMFSGNTIYF
>.|TRBV10-3|.|TRBJ2-5
TGTGCCATCAGTGACGATAGTCAACAAGAGACCCAGTACTTC
CAISDDSQQETQYF
>TRBD1|TRBV4-1|.|TRBJ1-2
TGCGCCAGCAGCCAAACAGGGGCGCTTTACGTTGATGGCTACACCTTC
CASSQTGALYVDGYTF
>TRBD2|TRBV7-2|.|TRBJ2-2
TGTGCCAGCAGCTGGACTAGCGGGGGATCCGGGGAGCTGTTTTTT
CASSWTSGGSGELFF
>TRBD1|TRBV2|.|TRBJ1-4
TGTGCCAGCAGTTCCCAGGGGGCGTGGGATGAAAAACTGTTTTTT
CASSSQGAWDEKLFF
>TRBD2|TRBV11-3|.|TRBJ2-5
TGTGCCAGCAGCGCTAGCCCCGGGGGGGGAGAGACCCAGTACTTC
CASSASPGGGETQYF
>.|TRBV5-3|few|TRBJ1-6
TGTGCCAGAAGCTTGGTTGTTGGGGGCAATTCACCCCTCCACTTT
CARSLVVGGNSPLHF
>TRBD1|TRBV30|.|TRBJ1-6
TGTGCCTGGACGCCGGACAGGGAAAATTCACCCCTCCACTTT
CAWTPDRENSPLHF
>.|TRBV7-2|.|TRBJ2-5
TGTGCCAGCAGCCCCCTTTTGGGGGCGAGCCAAGAGACCCAGTACTTC
CASSPLLGASQETQYF
>TRBD1|TRBV29-1|.|TRBJ1-2
TGCAGCGTTGAAGTACAGGGGGGGGATGGCTACACCTTC
CSVEVQGGDGYTF
>.|TRBV19|.|TRBJ1-1
TGTGCCAGTAGCCCGGGTCTGAGTGAAGCTTTCTTT
CASSPGLSEAFF
>.|TRBV16|.|TRBJ1-2
TGTGCCAGCAGCCCCGACCGGGGAAACTATGGCTACACCTTC
CASSPDRGNYGYTF
>.|TRBV18|.|TRBJ1-1
TGTGCCAGCTCACCAAGGGGCATAGGCACTGAAGCTTTCTTT
CASSPRGIGTEAFF
>.|TRBV19|.|TRBJ1-1
TGTGCCAGTACCCACCACGGAACGACGGACATGAACACTGAAGCTTTCTTT
CASTHHGTTDMNTEAFF